The clone carrying this T cell receptor (beta chain) was observed a few times. This specimen belongs to a study of T cells after yellow fever vaccination. MiXCR was run by TCRdb on the 5' RACE reads, yielding one entry per CDR3 protein. Found here are around 320,000 distinct CDR3 sequences, under 9% of them singletons; the top ten hold approximately 3.5%. The specimen was CD4+ T cells sorted from PBMCs, collected 5 days after the yellow fever booster vaccination. This sequence was found in a man between 18 and 35 years old who received the YFV17D yellow fever vaccine.

The CDR3 sequence is CASSQAGQANEKLFF. The CDR3 DNA reads TGCGCCAGCAGCCAGGCGGGACAAGCTAATGAAAAACTGTTTTTT. The rearrangement uses TRBV4-3 and TRBJ1-4, with D maybe TRBD1 (6 bases). The CDR3 has 15 amino acids. V lost 3 bases, J lost 3 bases, and 11 bases lay in between. Per the germline V gene, CDR1 is LGHNA and CDR2 is YSLEER.